Here is one T cell receptor (beta chain) with its context. Its cognate antigen is unknown. The data originate from a study of cytomegalovirus exposure and HLA in healthy donors. Findings of the study overall: A later analysis showed that HLA-associated TCR beta chains had undergone more clonal expansion than equally common others. Roughly even sequencing depth across donors was the assumption behind the presence/absence analyses. Sequencing artifact likely explains a cluster of highly shared sequence variants.

V gave up 0 bases and J gave up 7 bases; unmatched junction bases: 10. Per the germline V gene, CDR1 is LGHNA and CDR2 is YSLEER. The CDR3 is 17 amino acids. PCR amplification relied on 60 Vbeta primers (plus 13 Jbeta primers). Libraries were prepared by immunoSEQ multiplex PCR; TCRdb keeps only in-frame clonotypes and omits some of them. The data show around 140,000 clones, approximately 88% seen once. This chain links TRBV4-3 with TRBJ1-3; 9 bases are a match to TRBD1. This TCR was recovered from a woman in her 40s in good health and CMV-seronegative. Sequencing was done on a sample of PBMCs. The CDR3 is CASSQEAGTGLVNTIYF. Written as DNA, the CDR3 is TGCGCCAGCAGCCAAGAGGCCGGGACAGGGTTAGTGAACACCATATATTTT.